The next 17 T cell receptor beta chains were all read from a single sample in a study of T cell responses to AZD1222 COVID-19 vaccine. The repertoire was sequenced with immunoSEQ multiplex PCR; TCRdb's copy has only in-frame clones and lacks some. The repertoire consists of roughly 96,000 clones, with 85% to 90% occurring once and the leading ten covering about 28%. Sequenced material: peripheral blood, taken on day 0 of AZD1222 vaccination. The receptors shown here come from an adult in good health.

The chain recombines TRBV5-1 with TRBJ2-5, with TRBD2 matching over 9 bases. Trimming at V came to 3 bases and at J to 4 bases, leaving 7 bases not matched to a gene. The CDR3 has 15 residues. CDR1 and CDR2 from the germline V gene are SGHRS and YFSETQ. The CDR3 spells CASSSFGTSRETQYF. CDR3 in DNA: TGCGCCAGCAGCTCTTTCGGGACTAGCCGAGAGACCCAGTACTTC.

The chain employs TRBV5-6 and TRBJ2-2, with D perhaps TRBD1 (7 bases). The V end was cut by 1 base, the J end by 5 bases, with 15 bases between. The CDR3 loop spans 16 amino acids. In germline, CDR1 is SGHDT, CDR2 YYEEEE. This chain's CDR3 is CASSLWPGGQTGELFF. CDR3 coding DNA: TGTGCCAGCAGCTTGTGGCCCGGGGGACAGACCGGGGAGCTGTTTTTT.

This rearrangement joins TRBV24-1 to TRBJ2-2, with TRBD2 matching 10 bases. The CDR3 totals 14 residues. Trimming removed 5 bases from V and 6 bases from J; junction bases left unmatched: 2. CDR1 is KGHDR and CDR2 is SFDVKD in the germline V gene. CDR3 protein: CATSGLAGAGELFF. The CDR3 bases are TGTGCCACCAGTGGGCTAGCGGGGGCCGGGGAGCTGTTTTTT.

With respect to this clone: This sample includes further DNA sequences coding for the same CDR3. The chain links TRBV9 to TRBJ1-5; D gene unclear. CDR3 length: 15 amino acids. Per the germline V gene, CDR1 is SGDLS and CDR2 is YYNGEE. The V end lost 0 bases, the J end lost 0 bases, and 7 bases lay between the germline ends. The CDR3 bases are TGTGCCAGCAGCGTAGGGCAAAATAGCAATCAGCCCCAGCATTTT. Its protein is CASSVGQNSNQPQHF.

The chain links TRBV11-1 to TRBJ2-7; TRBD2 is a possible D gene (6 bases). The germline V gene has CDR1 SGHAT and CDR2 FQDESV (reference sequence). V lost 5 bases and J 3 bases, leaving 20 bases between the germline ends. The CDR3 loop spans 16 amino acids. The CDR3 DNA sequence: TGTGCCAGCAGCCCTCCCGGGGTAGCGGCCAACTACGAGCAGTACTTC. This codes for CASSPPGVAANYEQYF.

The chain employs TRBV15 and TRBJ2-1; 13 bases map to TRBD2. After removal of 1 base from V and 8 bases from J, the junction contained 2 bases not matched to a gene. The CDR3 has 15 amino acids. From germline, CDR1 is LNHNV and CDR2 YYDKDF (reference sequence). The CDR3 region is CATSRGTSGSDEQFF. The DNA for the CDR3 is TGTGCCACCAGCAGAGGGACTAGCGGGAGTGATGAGCAGTTCTTC.

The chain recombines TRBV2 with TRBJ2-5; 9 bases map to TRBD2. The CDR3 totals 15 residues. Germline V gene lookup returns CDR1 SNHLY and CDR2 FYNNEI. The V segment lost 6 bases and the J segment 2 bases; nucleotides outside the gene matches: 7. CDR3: CASRGGLATQETQYF. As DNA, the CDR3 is TGTGCCAGCAGGGGGGGACTAGCAACTCAAGAGACCCAGTACTTC.

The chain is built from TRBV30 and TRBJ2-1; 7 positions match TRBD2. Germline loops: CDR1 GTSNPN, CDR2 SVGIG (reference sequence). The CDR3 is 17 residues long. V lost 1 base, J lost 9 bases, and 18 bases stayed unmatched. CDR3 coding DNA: TGTGCCTGGAGTGACCCCCCGGGGGGAGGGCCCCTCGGTGAGCAGTTCTTC. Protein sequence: CAWSDPPGGGPLGEQFF.

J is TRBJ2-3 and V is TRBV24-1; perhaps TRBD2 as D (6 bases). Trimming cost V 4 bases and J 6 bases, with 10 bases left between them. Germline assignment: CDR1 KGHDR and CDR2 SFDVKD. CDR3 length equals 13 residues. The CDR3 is CATSDGGRDTQYF. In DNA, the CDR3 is TGTGCCACCAGTGACGGGGGTCGGGATACGCAGTATTTT.

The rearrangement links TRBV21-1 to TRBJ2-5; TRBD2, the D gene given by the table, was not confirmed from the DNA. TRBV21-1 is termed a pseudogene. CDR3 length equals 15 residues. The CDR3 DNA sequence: TGTGCCAGCAGCAAAGTTGTGGGAGAGCCGAAGACCCAGTACTTC. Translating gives CASSKVVGEPKTQYF.

The CDR3 region is CASSQIAGGLNQPQHF. In DNA form, the CDR3 reads TGTGCCAGCAGCCAAATCGCAGGCGGACTCAATCAGCCCCAGCATTTT. The chain has TRBV3-1 (or the pseudogene TRBV3-2) and TRBJ1-5; no clear D. This CDR3 is built from 16 residues. The V gene's germline CDR1 is LGHDT and CDR2 YNNKEL (reference sequence). V lost 2 bases and J 3 bases, leaving 14 bases between the germline ends.

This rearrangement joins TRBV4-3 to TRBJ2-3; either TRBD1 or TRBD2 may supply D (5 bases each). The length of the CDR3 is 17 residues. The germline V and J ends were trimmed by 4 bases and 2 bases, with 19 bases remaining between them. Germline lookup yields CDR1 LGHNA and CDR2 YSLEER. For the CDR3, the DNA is TGCGCCAGCAGCCCCCAGAAGGGGACGACCTACACAGATACGCAGTATTTT. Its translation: CASSPQKGTTYTDTQYF.

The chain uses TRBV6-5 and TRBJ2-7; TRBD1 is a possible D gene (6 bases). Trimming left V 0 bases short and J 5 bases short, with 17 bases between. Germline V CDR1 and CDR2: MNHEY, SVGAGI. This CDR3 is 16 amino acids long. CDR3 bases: TGTGCCAGCAGTTACTCGAGAGGAATAGGGGGAAACGAGCAGTACTTC. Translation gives CASSYSRGIGGNEQYF.

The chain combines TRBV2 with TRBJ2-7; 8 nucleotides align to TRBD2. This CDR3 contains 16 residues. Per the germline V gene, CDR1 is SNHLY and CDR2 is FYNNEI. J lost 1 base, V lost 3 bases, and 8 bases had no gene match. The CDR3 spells CASSDPGGTRSYEQYF. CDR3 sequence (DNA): TGTGCCAGCAGTGACCCAGGAGGGACTAGGTCCTACGAGCAGTACTTC.

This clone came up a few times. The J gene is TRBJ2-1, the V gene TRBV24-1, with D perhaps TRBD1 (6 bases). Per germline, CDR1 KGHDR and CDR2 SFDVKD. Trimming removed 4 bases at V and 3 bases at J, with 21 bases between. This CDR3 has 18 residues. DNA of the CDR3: TGTGCCACCAGTGACGCCAGGATTGGCAGGGGCTACTACAATGAGCAGTTCTTC. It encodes CATSDARIGRGYYNEQFF.

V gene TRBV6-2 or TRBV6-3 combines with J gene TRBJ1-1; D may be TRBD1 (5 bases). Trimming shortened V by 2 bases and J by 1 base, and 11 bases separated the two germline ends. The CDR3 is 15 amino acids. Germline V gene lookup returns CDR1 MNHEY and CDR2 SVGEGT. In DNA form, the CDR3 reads TGTGCCAGCAGTTACCGCGGGGGTAAGAACACTGAAGCTTTCTTT. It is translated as CASSYRGGKNTEAFF.

The CDR3 DNA reads as TGTGCCAGCAGCCAAACCTTTGATCAGCCCCAGCATTTT. Encoded protein: CASSQTFDQPQHF. This rearrangement joins TRBV3-1 (or the pseudogene TRBV3-2) to TRBJ1-5; no clear D gene. The CDR3 is 13 residues long. Germline CDR1 reads LGHDT; CDR2 reads YNNKEL (reference sequence). V shed 2 bases and J shed 5 bases, with 7 bases lying between them.